This record concerns one T cell receptor (beta chain) sequence. This CDR3 contains 16 residues. The germline V gene has CDR1 SGHAT and CDR2 FQNNGV. V was clipped by 3 bases and J by 4 bases; unmatched bases: 7. The sample originates from a study of blood T cell repertoires in COVID-19. On the study more broadly: Sites across the United States, Italy and Spain contributed samples from acute and convalescent COVID-19. PBMCs, B-cell-depleted T cells, or T cells provided the cDNA or gDNA that made up the material.

Profiling relied on immunoSEQ multiplex PCR, and the TCRdb table lists in-frame clones only, not all of them. In the table there are around 180,000 clones, roughly three quarters of which are singletons. The TCR comes from a man in his 60s with active or convalescent COVID-19. This chain uses TRBV11-2 with TRBJ2-7, with TRBD2 matching 12 bases. Specimen: peripheral blood. Here the CDR3 reads CASSFRALAGGYEQYF. In DNA form, the CDR3 reads TGTGCCAGCAGCTTTCGGGCTCTAGCGGGGGGGTACGAGCAGTACTTC.